The clone carrying this T cell receptor beta chain came up once. These data originate in a study of T cell responses to AZD1222 COVID-19 vaccine. Trimming took 4 bases from V and 2 from J; bases not matched to a gene: 11. The CDR3 extends over 16 amino acids. Germline assignment: CDR1 SGHRS and CDR2 YFSETQ. TCRdb's table, derived via immunoSEQ multiplex PCR, lists solely in-frame clones and lacks some. The top ten hold over 1.5% of the sample, which has about 120,000 clones, almost 95% seen once. The specimen was peripheral blood, collected on day 0 of AZD1222 vaccination. The receptor was derived from an adult in good health. V is TRBV5-1 and J is TRBJ2-7; 8 bases map to TRBD1. The CDR3 sequence is CASSAPGQVLPYEQYF. DNA of the CDR3: TGCGCCAGCAGCGCCCCGGGACAGGTACTACCCTACGAGCAGTACTTC.